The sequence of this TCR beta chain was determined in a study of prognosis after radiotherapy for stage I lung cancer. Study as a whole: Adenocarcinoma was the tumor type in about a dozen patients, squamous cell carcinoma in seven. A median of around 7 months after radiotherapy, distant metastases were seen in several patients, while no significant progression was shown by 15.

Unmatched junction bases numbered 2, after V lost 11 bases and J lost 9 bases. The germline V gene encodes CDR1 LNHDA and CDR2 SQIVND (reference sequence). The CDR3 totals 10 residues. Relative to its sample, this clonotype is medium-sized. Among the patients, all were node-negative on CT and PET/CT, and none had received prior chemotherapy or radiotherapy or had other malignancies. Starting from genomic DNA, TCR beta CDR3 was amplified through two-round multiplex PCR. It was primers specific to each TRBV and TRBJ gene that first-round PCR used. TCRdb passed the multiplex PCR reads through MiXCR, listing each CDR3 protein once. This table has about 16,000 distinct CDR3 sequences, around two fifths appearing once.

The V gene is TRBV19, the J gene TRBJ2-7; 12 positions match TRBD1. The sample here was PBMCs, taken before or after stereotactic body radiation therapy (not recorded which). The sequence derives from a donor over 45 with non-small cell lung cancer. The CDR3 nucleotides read TGTGCCGGGACAGGGGGCGCGCAGTACTTC. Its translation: CAGTGGAQYF.